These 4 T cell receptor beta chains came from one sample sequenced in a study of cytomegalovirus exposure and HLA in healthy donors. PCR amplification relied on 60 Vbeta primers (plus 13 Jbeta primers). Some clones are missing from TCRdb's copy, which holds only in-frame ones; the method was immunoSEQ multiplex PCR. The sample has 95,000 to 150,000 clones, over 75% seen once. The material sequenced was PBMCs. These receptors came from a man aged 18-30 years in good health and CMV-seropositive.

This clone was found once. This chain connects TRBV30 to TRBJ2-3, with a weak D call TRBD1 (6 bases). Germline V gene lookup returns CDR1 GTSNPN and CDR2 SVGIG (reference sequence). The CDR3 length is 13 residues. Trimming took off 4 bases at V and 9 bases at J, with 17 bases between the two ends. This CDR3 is CAWKVATTGTQYF. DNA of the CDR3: TGTGCCTGGAAGGTAGCAACCACAGGGACGCAGTATTTT.

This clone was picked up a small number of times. The CDR3 reads CASSDGQGYGSPLHF. The CDR3 DNA reads as TGTGCCAGTAGTGATGGACAGGGCTATGGTTCACCCCTCCACTTT. V usage is TRBV19 and J usage is TRBJ1-6; 8 bases align to TRBD1. V dropped 5 bases and J dropped 9; count of bases not matched to a gene: 9. CDR1 and CDR2 (germline): LNHDA, SQIVND (reference sequence). There are 15 residues in the CDR3.

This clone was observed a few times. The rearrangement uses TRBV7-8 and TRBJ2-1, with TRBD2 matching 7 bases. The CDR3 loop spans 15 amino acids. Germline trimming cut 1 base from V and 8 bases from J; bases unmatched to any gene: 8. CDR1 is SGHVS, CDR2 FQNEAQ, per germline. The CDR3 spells CASSLEWAGVDEQFF. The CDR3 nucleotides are TGTGCCAGCAGCTTAGAATGGGCGGGAGTGGATGAGCAGTTCTTC.

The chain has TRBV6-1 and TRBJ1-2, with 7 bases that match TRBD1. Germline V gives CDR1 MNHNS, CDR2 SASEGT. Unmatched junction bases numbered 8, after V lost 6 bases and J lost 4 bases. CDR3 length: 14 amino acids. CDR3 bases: TGTGCCAGCAGCGATAGGACAGGACCCTATGGCTACACCTTC. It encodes CASSDRTGPYGYTF.